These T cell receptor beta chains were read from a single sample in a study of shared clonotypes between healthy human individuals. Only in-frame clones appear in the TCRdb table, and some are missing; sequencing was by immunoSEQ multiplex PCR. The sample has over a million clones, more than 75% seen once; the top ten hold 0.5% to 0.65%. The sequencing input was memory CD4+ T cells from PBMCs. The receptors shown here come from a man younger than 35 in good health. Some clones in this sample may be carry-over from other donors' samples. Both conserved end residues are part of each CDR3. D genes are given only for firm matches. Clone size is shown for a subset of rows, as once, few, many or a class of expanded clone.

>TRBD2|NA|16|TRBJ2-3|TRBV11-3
TGTGCCAGCAGCGATAGACTAGCGGGAGGGGGAGATACGCAGTATTTT
CASSDRLAGGGDTQYF
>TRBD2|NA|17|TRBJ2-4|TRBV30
TGTGCCTGGAGTATCCGGGAGGGCCGGAATGACAAAAACATTCAGTACTTC
CAWSIREGRNDKNIQYF
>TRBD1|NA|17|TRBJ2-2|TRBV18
TGTGCCAGCTCACCCCTGATGACAGGGGAGAGCACCGGGGAGCTGTTTTTT
CASSPLMTGESTGELFF
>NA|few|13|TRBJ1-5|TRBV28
TGTGCCAGCAGCCGAGATCAGGGACAGCCCCAGCATTTT
CASSRDQGQPQHF
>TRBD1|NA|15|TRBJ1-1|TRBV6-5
TGTGCCAGCAGAGATACCGGGACAGGGAACACTGAAGCTTTCTTT
CASRDTGTGNTEAFF
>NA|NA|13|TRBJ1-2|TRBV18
TGTGCCAGCTCACCGTCCAGTCTACTAGGCTACACCTTC
CASSPSSLLGYTF
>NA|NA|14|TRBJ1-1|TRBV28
TGTGCCAGCAGTCCTCACAGGGCAGGGGCTGAAGCTTTCTTT
CASSPHRAGAEAFF
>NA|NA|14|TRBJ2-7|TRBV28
TGTGCCAGCAGTTTCGGCCACGGGCACTACGAGCAGTACTTC
CASSFGHGHYEQYF
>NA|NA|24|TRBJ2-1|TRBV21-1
TGTGCCAGCAGCAGGGGACAGTCGGACGAGCCGGGTCGGCAGTCCCCACGGCCACAGAATGAGCAGTTCTTC
CASSRGQSDEPGRQSPRPQNEQFF
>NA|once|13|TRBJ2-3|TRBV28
TGTGCCAGCAGTCTGGGGGCCCCCCGGGCGCAGTATTTT
CASSLGAPRAQYF
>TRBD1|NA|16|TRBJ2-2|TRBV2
TGTGCCAGCAGTGATACGAGACAGGGGAACACCGGGGAGCTGTTTTTT
CASSDTRQGNTGELFF
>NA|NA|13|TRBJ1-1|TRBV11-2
TGTGCCAGCAGCTTAGATCGGCCCACTGAAGCTTTCTTT
CASSLDRPTEAFF
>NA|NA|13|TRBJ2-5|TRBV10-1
TGCGCCAGCAGTGAAGCAGGTGCAGAGACCCAGTACTTC
CASSEAGAETQYF
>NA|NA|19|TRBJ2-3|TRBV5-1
TGCGCCAGCACCTACAGGGGCCCGGGGCTAGGCGGGGAGACAGATACGCAGTATTTT
CASTYRGPGLGGETDTQYF
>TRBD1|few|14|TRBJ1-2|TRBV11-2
TGTGCCAGCAGCCCCGACAGGGTACGGTATGGCTACACCTTC
CASSPDRVRYGYTF
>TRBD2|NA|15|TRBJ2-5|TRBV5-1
TGCGCCAGCAGCTTCGAGACTAGCGGGATGGAGACCCAGTACTTC
CASSFETSGMETQYF
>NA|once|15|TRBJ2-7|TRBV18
TGTGCCAGCTCACCACAGGGCGCAGCAGGGAACGAGCAGTACTTC
CASSPQGAAGNEQYF
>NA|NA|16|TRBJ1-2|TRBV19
TGTGCCAGTAGTATAGATTTGGGGGGACGGAGCTATGGCTACACCTTC
CASSIDLGGRSYGYTF
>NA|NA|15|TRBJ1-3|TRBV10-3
TGTGCCATCAGTGGGGGGGGTATCTCTGGAAACACCATATATTTT
CAISGGGISGNTIYF
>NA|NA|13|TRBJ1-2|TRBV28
TGTGCCAGCAGTTTTCCGAACAAGGTTGGCTACACCTTC
CASSFPNKVGYTF
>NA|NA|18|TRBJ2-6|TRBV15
TGTGCCACCAGCATCGCGACAGGAATATCCTCTGGGGCCAACGTCCTGACTTTC
CATSIATGISSGANVLTF
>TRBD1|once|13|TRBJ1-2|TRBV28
TGTGCCAGCAGTTTTTCAAGGGGGCTGGAGGGGACCTTC
CASSFSRGLEGTF
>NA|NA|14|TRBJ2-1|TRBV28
TGTGCCAGCAGGCCCCTTTCGGGATCGAGAGAGCAGTTCTTC
CASRPLSGSREQFF
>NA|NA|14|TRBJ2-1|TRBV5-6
TGTGCCAGCAGCTCCGGGACTCCTTACAATGAGCAGTTCTTC
CASSSGTPYNEQFF
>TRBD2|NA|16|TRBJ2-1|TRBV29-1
TGCAGCGTTGAAGGGGAACTAGCGGCTACCTACAATGAGCAGTTCTTC
CSVEGELAATYNEQFF
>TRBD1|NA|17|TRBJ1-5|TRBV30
TGTGCCTGGGACCGGGACAGGGGGTTTTCTGGCAATCAGCCCCAGCATTTT
CAWDRDRGFSGNQPQHF
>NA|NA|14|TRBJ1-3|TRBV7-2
TGTGCCAGCAGCTTTATGGCCTCTGGAAACACCATATATTTT
CASSFMASGNTIYF
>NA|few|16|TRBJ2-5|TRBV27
TGTGCCAGCAGTTTATCGTGGGGATACTCCCAAGAGACCCAGTACTTC
CASSLSWGYSQETQYF
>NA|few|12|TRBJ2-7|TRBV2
TGTGCCAGCAGTGAATCCCCCTACGAGCAGTACTTC
CASSESPYEQYF
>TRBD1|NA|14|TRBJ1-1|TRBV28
TGTGCCAGCAGCCGACAGGGGGCGCGTACTGAAGCTTTCTTT
CASSRQGARTEAFF
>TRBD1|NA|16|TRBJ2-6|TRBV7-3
TGTGCCAGCAGCCCCCGGACAGGGACAGGGGCCAACGTCCTGACTTTC
CASSPRTGTGANVLTF
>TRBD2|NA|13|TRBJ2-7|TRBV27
TGTGCCACCGGAGCGGGAGGGTTATACGAGCAGTACTTC
CATGAGGLYEQYF
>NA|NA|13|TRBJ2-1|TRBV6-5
TGTGCCAGCAGGACGGGACGCTACAATGAGCAGTTCTTC
CASRTGRYNEQFF
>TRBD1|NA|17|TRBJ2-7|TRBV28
TGTGCCAGCAGTTTAAATGTCTGGGACAGGGGAACCTACGAGCAGTACTTC
CASSLNVWDRGTYEQYF
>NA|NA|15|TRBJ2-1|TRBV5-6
TGTGCCAGCAGCTTGCTTGGGGCAGCGTACAATGAGCAGTTCTTC
CASSLLGAAYNEQFF
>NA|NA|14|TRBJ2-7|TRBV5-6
TGTGCCAGCAGCTTAGGATACGGGAGTTACGAGCAGTACTTC
CASSLGYGSYEQYF
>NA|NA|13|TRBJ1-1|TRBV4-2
TGTGCCAGCAGCCAAGACCCCCGCAGACACCTCGTCTTT
CASSQDPRRHLVF
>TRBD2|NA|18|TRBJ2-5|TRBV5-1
TGCGCCAGCAGCCCCGGGACTAGCGGGAGAGGTTATGGAGAGACCCAGTACTTC
CASSPGTSGRGYGETQYF
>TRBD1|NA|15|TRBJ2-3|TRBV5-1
TGCGCCAGCAGTAACGGACAGGGGATAACAGATACGCAGTATTTT
CASSNGQGITDTQYF
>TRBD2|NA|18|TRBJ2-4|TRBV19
TGTGCCAGTAGTGGGTCCCGACTAGCGGAGACGGCCAAAAACATTCAGTACTTC
CASSGSRLAETAKNIQYF
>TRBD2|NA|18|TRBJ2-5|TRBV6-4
TGTGCCAGCAGTGACCTCCGACTAGCGGGAGGGCCTAGAAAGACCCAGTACTTC
CASSDLRLAGGPRKTQYF
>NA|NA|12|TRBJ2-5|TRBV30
TGTGCCTGGACACCGGGCCAAGAGACCCAGTACTTC
CAWTPGQETQYF
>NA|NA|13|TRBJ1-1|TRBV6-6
TGTGCCAGCAGTTCCGCAGGGGCGGTTGCGGCTTTCTTT
CASSSAGAVAAFF
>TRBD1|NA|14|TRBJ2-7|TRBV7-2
TGTGCCAGCAGCCCTTCGACAGGGTGGTACGAGCAGTACTTC
CASSPSTGWYEQYF
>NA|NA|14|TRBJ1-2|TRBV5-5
TGTGCCAGCAGTTATTCGGGGGGCAGTTATGGCTACACCTTC
CASSYSGGSYGYTF
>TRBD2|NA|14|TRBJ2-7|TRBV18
TGTGCCAGCTCACCACGGACTAGCTTCTACGAGCAGTACTTC
CASSPRTSFYEQYF
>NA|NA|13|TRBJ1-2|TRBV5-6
TGTGCCAGCAGCTCGATATCCAACTATGGCTACACCTTC
CASSSISNYGYTF
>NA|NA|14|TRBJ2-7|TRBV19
TGTGCCAGTAGTACTCGGGACGTCCCCTACGAGCAGTACTTC
CASSTRDVPYEQYF
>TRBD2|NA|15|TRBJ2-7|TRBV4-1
TGCGCCAGCAGCCGCGGGACTAGCGACCCCTACGAGCAGTACTTC
CASSRGTSDPYEQYF
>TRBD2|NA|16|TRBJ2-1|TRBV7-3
TGTGCCAGCAGCCCTCTACTAGCGGGAGGCGGCAATGAGCAGTTCTTC
CASSPLLAGGGNEQFF
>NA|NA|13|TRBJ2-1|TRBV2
TGTGCCAGCAAGGAGGGATCCTACAATGAGCAGTTCTTC
CASKEGSYNEQFF
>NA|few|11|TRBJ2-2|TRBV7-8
TGTGCCAGCCGAGTAACCGGGGAGCTGTTTTTT
CASRVTGELFF
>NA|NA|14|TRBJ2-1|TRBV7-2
TGTGCCAGCAGCTTACTGCCGACGTACAATGAGCAGTTCTTC
CASSLLPTYNEQFF